This T cell receptor beta chain was recorded in a study of blood T cell repertoires in COVID-19. Study information: Samples of COVID-19 (acute and convalescent) were obtained from the United States, Italy and Spain. PBMCs, B-cell-depleted T cells, or T cells were the source of the cDNA or gDNA that made up the material.

Original processing methods: Nucleated cell number was recorded as an estimate derived from reference gene primer amplification. The method was immunoSEQ multiplex PCR; TCRdb's version includes in-frame clones alone and lacks a portion of them. D and trimming come from the DNA, and the V and J calls and clone size come from that table. The data show a few hundred thousand clones, more than 85% seen once. The CDR3 loop spans 15 amino acids. The germline CDR1 and CDR2 sequences are LGHDT and YNNKEL (reference sequence). Losses at the gene ends were 4 bases for V and 4 bases for J; bases not matched to a gene: 9.

The clonotype originates from a man aged 18 to 35 with active or convalescent COVID-19. The sequencing sample was made of peripheral blood. The V gene is TRBV3-1 (or the pseudogene TRBV3-2), the J gene TRBJ1-2, with 7 positions matching TRBD1. CDR3 DNA sequence: TGTGCCAGCAGCCCAGGAGGGACAGCGATCTATGGCTACACCTTC. Translated: CASSPGGTAIYGYTF.